Listed below are T cell receptor beta chains from one sample, sequenced in a study of cytomegalovirus exposure and HLA in healthy donors. Only in-frame clones appear in the TCRdb table, and some are missing; sequencing was by immunoSEQ multiplex PCR. The repertoire has 150,000 to 200,000 clones, 84% of them found once; the top ten carry more than 8.5%. The sample taken for sequencing was PBMCs. Source of these receptors: a man aged 30 to 39 in good health and CMV-seropositive. Each CDR3 is given with its conserved first and last residue. The D gene is left open where the match is weak. Clone sizes are given selectively: once, few, many, or a class where the clone is expanded.

V gene: TRBV15
D gene: NA
clone size: NA
J gene: TRBJ1-3
CDR3 DNA: TGTGCCACCAGCAGGCGGGAAGGGCTCGGGACCATATATTTT
CDR3 protein: CATSRREGLGTIYF

V gene: TRBV28
D gene: NA
clone size: once
J gene: TRBJ2-7
CDR3 DNA: TGTGCCAGCAGTTGGAGGGCCCACGAGCAGTACTTC
CDR3 protein: CASSWRAHEQYF

V gene: TRBV29-1
D gene: TRBD2
clone size: NA
J gene: TRBJ2-2
CDR3 DNA: TGCAGCGTTGGTAGCGGGGGATACACCGGGGAGCTGTTTTTT
CDR3 protein: CSVGSGGYTGELFF

V gene: TRBV27
D gene: NA
clone size: once
J gene: TRBJ1-2
CDR3 DNA: TGTGCCAGCAGTCCCTCGGACAGTCTCGACTATGGCTACACCTTC
CDR3 protein: CASSPSDSLDYGYTF

V gene: TRBV7-9
D gene: NA
clone size: NA
J gene: TRBJ1-2
CDR3 DNA: TGTGCCAGCAGCCGGACAGCTAACTATGGCTACACCTTC
CDR3 protein: CASSRTANYGYTF

V gene: TRBV5-1
D gene: NA
clone size: NA
J gene: TRBJ2-7
CDR3 DNA: TGCGCCAGCAGCTTCGGGGGGCAGGACGAGCAGTACTTC
CDR3 protein: CASSFGGQDEQYF

V gene: TRBV28
D gene: NA
clone size: NA
J gene: TRBJ1-1
CDR3 DNA: TGTGCCAGCAGTGCCCCGGACAGTACGATGAACACTGAAGCTTTCTTT
CDR3 protein: CASSAPDSTMNTEAFF

V gene: TRBV5-1
D gene: NA
clone size: NA
J gene: TRBJ2-7
CDR3 DNA: TGCGCCAGCAGCCCGACCAGGCCCAGGGACGAGCAGTACTTC
CDR3 protein: CASSPTRPRDEQYF

V gene: TRBV5-1
D gene: TRBD2
clone size: NA
J gene: TRBJ2-1
CDR3 DNA: TGCGCCAGCAGCCCGGGACTAGATATGGGTGAGCAGTTCTTC
CDR3 protein: CASSPGLDMGEQFF

V gene: TRBV11-3
D gene: TRBD1
clone size: NA
J gene: TRBJ2-7
CDR3 DNA: TGTGCCAGCAGCCCCGGGACAGGGGGTTACGAGCAGTACTTC
CDR3 protein: CASSPGTGGYEQYF

V gene: TRBV14
D gene: TRBD2
clone size: NA
J gene: TRBJ2-1
CDR3 DNA: TGTGCCAGCAGCCTACTAGCGGGAGATGAGCAGTTCTTC
CDR3 protein: CASSLLAGDEQFF

V gene: TRBV6-6
D gene: NA
clone size: few
J gene: TRBJ1-1
CDR3 DNA: TGTGCCAGCAGTTACTCATCCGACACTGAAGCTTTCTTT
CDR3 protein: CASSYSSDTEAFF

V gene: TRBV6-5
D gene: NA
clone size: NA
J gene: TRBJ1-2
CDR3 DNA: TGTGCCAGCAGTTACTCCCTCACAGGGAGCCCGGGCTACACCTTC
CDR3 protein: CASSYSLTGSPGYTF

V gene: TRBV19
D gene: TRBD1
clone size: NA
J gene: TRBJ2-7
CDR3 DNA: TGTGCCAGTAGTATAACAGGGGGAGTACGGGAGCAGTACTTC
CDR3 protein: CASSITGGVREQYF

V gene: TRBV15
D gene: NA
clone size: NA
J gene: TRBJ2-7
CDR3 DNA: TGTGCCACCAGCAGAGATGGGCTAGCTTCCTACGAGCAGTACTTC
CDR3 protein: CATSRDGLASYEQYF

V gene: TRBV28
D gene: NA
clone size: NA
J gene: TRBJ1-5
CDR3 DNA: TGTGCCAGCAGTTTGGCTGATCCCGTTAATCAGCCCCAGCATTTT
CDR3 protein: CASSLADPVNQPQHF

V gene: TRBV6-6
D gene: NA
clone size: NA
J gene: TRBJ2-5
CDR3 DNA: TGTGCCAGCAGTTACTCCCCCTCCGAGACCCAGTACTTC
CDR3 protein: CASSYSPSETQYF

V gene: TRBV5-4
D gene: NA
clone size: once
J gene: TRBJ1-2
CDR3 DNA: TGTGCCAGCACCTTCCAGGCAGTAATAAATGGCTACACCTTC
CDR3 protein: CASTFQAVINGYTF

V gene: TRBV10-3
D gene: NA
clone size: NA
J gene: TRBJ1-3
CDR3 DNA: TGTGCCATCAGTGAGTCACTAAACTCTGGAAACACCATATATTTT
CDR3 protein: CAISESLNSGNTIYF

V gene: TRBV11-1
D gene: NA
clone size: NA
J gene: TRBJ1-1
CDR3 DNA: TGTGCCAGCAGCTTCGGGGAAGCGGACACTGAAGCTTTCTTT
CDR3 protein: CASSFGEADTEAFF

V gene: TRBV30
D gene: TRBD1
clone size: NA
J gene: TRBJ1-2
CDR3 DNA: TGTGCCTGTTTTAGCCGGGACAGCCTTTATGGCTACACCTTC
CDR3 protein: CACFSRDSLYGYTF

V gene: TRBV2
D gene: NA
clone size: few
J gene: TRBJ1-5
CDR3 DNA: TGTGCCAGCAGAGCAGGGAACAATCAGCCCCAGCATTTT
CDR3 protein: CASRAGNNQPQHF

V gene: TRBV9
D gene: NA
clone size: NA
J gene: TRBJ2-7
CDR3 DNA: TGTGCCAGCAGCGTAGCGGGCGGGTCCACCTACGAGCAGTACTTC
CDR3 protein: CASSVAGGSTYEQYF

V gene: TRBV6-4
D gene: NA
clone size: NA
J gene: TRBJ2-2
CDR3 DNA: TGTGCCAGCAGTGACTCGACTTTCGGCGAACTGTTTTTT
CDR3 protein: CASSDSTFGELFF

V gene: TRBV2
D gene: NA
clone size: NA
J gene: TRBJ2-3
CDR3 DNA: TGTGCCAGCAGAGACTCTGGTATAGTAGATACGCAGTATTTT
CDR3 protein: CASRDSGIVDTQYF

V gene: TRBV19
D gene: NA
clone size: NA
J gene: TRBJ1-1
CDR3 DNA: TGTGCTGCGGCGGGCGCACGAACTGAAGCTTTCTTT
CDR3 protein: CAAAGARTEAFF

V gene: TRBV28
D gene: NA
clone size: once
J gene: TRBJ1-4
CDR3 DNA: TGTGCCAGCAGACGCATACAGGGAGGGCGGGAAAAACTGTTTTTT
CDR3 protein: CASRRIQGGREKLFF

V gene: TRBV28
D gene: TRBD2
clone size: NA
J gene: TRBJ2-5
CDR3 DNA: TGTGCCAGCAGTTTACCTAGCGGGTTAGAGACCCAGTACTTC
CDR3 protein: CASSLPSGLETQYF

V gene: TRBV15
D gene: NA
clone size: NA
J gene: TRBJ1-6
CDR3 DNA: TGTGCCACCAGCAGAGATGGGCCTCCGAATTCACCCCTCCACTTT
CDR3 protein: CATSRDGPPNSPLHF

V gene: TRBV13
D gene: NA
clone size: NA
J gene: TRBJ2-2
CDR3 DNA: TGTGCCAGCAGCTTAGGTCCCGGTCGGGAGAACGGGGAGCTGTTTTTT
CDR3 protein: CASSLGPGRENGELFF

V gene: TRBV7-3
D gene: NA
clone size: NA
J gene: TRBJ2-2
CDR3 DNA: TGTGCCAGCAGATTGGGAGGGGGCACCGGGGAGCTGTTTTTT
CDR3 protein: CASRLGGGTGELFF

V gene: TRBV28
D gene: TRBD2
clone size: NA
J gene: TRBJ2-1
CDR3 DNA: TGTGCCAGCGTTTTACTAGCGGGGAGCTACAATGAGCAGTTCTTC
CDR3 protein: CASVLLAGSYNEQFF

V gene: TRBV6-5
D gene: NA
clone size: NA
J gene: TRBJ1-3
CDR3 DNA: TGTGCCAGCAGTGGGGGGGACCGCAGAAACACCATATATTTT
CDR3 protein: CASSGGDRRNTIYF

V gene: TRBV27
D gene: TRBD1
clone size: NA
J gene: TRBJ2-7
CDR3 DNA: TGTGCCAGCAGTTTACCGGGACAGGTCGGCGAGCAGTACTTC
CDR3 protein: CASSLPGQVGEQYF

V gene: TRBV13
D gene: NA
clone size: NA
J gene: TRBJ2-7
CDR3 DNA: TGTGCCAGCAGCTTAGGGGGGCGCCTCTACGAGCAGTACTTC
CDR3 protein: CASSLGGRLYEQYF

V gene: TRBV11-3
D gene: NA
clone size: NA
J gene: TRBJ2-3
CDR3 DNA: TGTGCCAGCAGCTTAGGTAGCGCAACAGATACGCAGTATTTT
CDR3 protein: CASSLGSATDTQYF

V gene: TRBV18
D gene: TRBD1
clone size: few
J gene: TRBJ2-1
CDR3 DNA: TGTGCCAGCTCACCCCTGACAGGGTTCAATGAGCAGTTCTTC
CDR3 protein: CASSPLTGFNEQFF

V gene: TRBV13
D gene: NA
clone size: NA
J gene: TRBJ2-4
CDR3 DNA: TGTGCCAGCAGCTTAGGGGAGGCAGACATTCAGTACTTC
CDR3 protein: CASSLGEADIQYF

V gene: TRBV9
D gene: NA
clone size: NA
J gene: TRBJ1-5
CDR3 DNA: TGTGCCAGCAGCGACGGGTCTCACAATCAGCCCCAGCATTTT
CDR3 protein: CASSDGSHNQPQHF

V gene: TRBV7-8
D gene: TRBD2
clone size: NA
J gene: TRBJ2-5
CDR3 DNA: TGTGCCAGCAGCATTTCGGGACTAGCGGGGGAAGAGACCCAGTACTTC
CDR3 protein: CASSISGLAGEETQYF

V gene: TRBV6-6
D gene: NA
clone size: NA
J gene: TRBJ2-1
CDR3 DNA: TGTGCCAGCAGTTACGGTCTAGAAGGGGGTGAGCAGTTCTTC
CDR3 protein: CASSYGLEGGEQFF

V gene: TRBV19
D gene: TRBD1
clone size: NA
J gene: TRBJ2-7
CDR3 DNA: TGTGCCAGTAGTGCCCCCGGGACAGGGATTCAGCAGTACTTC
CDR3 protein: CASSAPGTGIQQYF

V gene: TRBV30
D gene: NA
clone size: once
J gene: TRBJ1-5
CDR3 DNA: TGTGCCTGGGGGTCAGGGGACGGCCTACGGCCCCAGCATTTT
CDR3 protein: CAWGSGDGLRPQHF

V gene: TRBV19
D gene: NA
clone size: NA
J gene: TRBJ2-1
CDR3 DNA: TGTGCCAGTAGTATGGCACAGGGTGAATGGTATGAGCAGTTCTTC
CDR3 protein: CASSMAQGEWYEQFF

V gene: TRBV19
D gene: TRBD1
clone size: NA
J gene: TRBJ1-5
CDR3 DNA: TGTGCCAGTAGTTTAGTCGGGACAGGCTACAATCAGCCCCAGCATTTT
CDR3 protein: CASSLVGTGYNQPQHF

V gene: TRBV9
D gene: NA
clone size: NA
J gene: TRBJ2-3
CDR3 DNA: TGTGCCAGCAGCAGCCCTCCAGATACGCAGTATTTT
CDR3 protein: CASSSPPDTQYF

V gene: TRBV28
D gene: TRBD1
clone size: NA
J gene: TRBJ1-5
CDR3 DNA: TGTGCCAGCAGTTTATGGGCCCAAAGACAGGGGGACAACCAGCCCCAGCATTTT
CDR3 protein: CASSLWAQRQGDNQPQHF

V gene: TRBV27
D gene: TRBD2
clone size: NA
J gene: TRBJ2-7
CDR3 DNA: TGTGCCAGCAGTCACGATAACGGGGAAACACATAGCGGGAGGGCCTTCGAGCAGTACTTC
CDR3 protein: CASSHDNGETHSGRAFEQYF

V gene: TRBV29-1
D gene: TRBD1
clone size: NA
J gene: TRBJ2-1
CDR3 DNA: TGCAGCGTCATACCGGGACAGGGGGGCTTGGATGAGCAGTTCTTC
CDR3 protein: CSVIPGQGGLDEQFF

V gene: TRBV9
D gene: NA
clone size: few
J gene: TRBJ1-6
CDR3 DNA: TGTGCCAGCAGCGTGAGCTTTAATTCACCCCTCCACTTT
CDR3 protein: CASSVSFNSPLHF